This T cell receptor beta chain originates from a study of brain T cells in children with intractable seizures. The study, taken as a whole, reports: Patients' HCMV serostatus was unknown; virus specificity rests on CDR3 similarity alone. Pre- and post-surgery blood differed in depth, so pre-surgery absences may be undersampling.

As for this clone: Its specificity is unknown.

The V and J ends lost 2 bases and 3 bases respectively, with 2 bases between them. This CDR3 has 11 amino acids. Germline values: CDR1 MDHEN, CDR2 SYDVKM. Surgery cases with the highest brain T cell transcript signatures were chosen for sequencing. Some clones are missing from TCRdb's copy, which holds only in-frame ones; the method was immunoSEQ multiplex PCR. This table holds some 76,000 clones, 90% to 95% found once. The TCR sequence derives from a boy under two years old with tuberous sclerosis and intractable seizures. This chain uses TRBV28 with TRBJ2-7; D not certain. This material consisted of peripheral blood, taken at surgery. The CDR3 here is CASSLNYEQYF. The CDR3 DNA sequence: TGTGCCAGCAGTTTAAACTACGAGCAGTACTTC.